This is a list of T cell receptor beta chains from one sample in a study of shared clonotypes between healthy human individuals. TCRdb keeps only in-frame clones here, not all; method: immunoSEQ multiplex PCR. The sample has about a million clones; 70% to 85% are singletons. Material for sequencing was memory CD4+ T cells from PBMCs. The receptors here all came from a man aged 18 to 29 in good health. Some clones in this sample may be carry-over from other donors' samples. Each CDR3 is given with its conserved first and last residue. The D gene is left open where the match is weak. Clone size appears in some rows only: once, few, many, or a class for an expanded clone.

J gene | V gene | D gene | clone size | CDR3 protein | CDR3 DNA
TRBJ2-2 | TRBV30 | TRBD2 | - | CAWRLNNGLAGGPGTGELFF | TGTGCCTGGAGATTGAATAACGGACTAGCGGGAGGGCCGGGCACCGGGGAGCTGTTTTTT
TRBJ1-5 | TRBV7-7 | - | - | CASSLAWGQPQHF | TGTGCCAGCAGCTTGGCCTGGGGTCAGCCCCAGCATTTT
TRBJ1-5 | TRBV5-4 | - | few | CASSSTLYSNQPQHF | TGTGCCAGCAGCTCTACCCTCTATAGCAATCAGCCCCAGCATTTT
TRBJ2-1 | TRBV5-1 | TRBD2 | - | CASSSGLAGTYNEQFF | TGCGCCAGCAGCTCCGGACTAGCGGGGACATACAATGAGCAGTTCTTC
TRBJ2-3 | TRBV30 | TRBD2 | - | CAWGTSGNTDTQYF | TGTGCCTGGGGGACTAGCGGAAACACAGATACGCAGTATTTT
TRBJ1-2 | TRBV7-2 | - | few | CASSLFETRTGKFGYTF | TGTGCCAGCAGCTTATTTGAAACCCGGACGGGCAAGTTTGGCTACACCTTC
TRBJ1-5 | TRBV19 | - | - | CASSKQESNQPQHF | TGTGCCAGTAGTAAACAGGAAAGCAATCAGCCCCAGCATTTT
TRBJ2-7 | TRBV5-4 | TRBD2 | - | CASSSPQASGSVYEQYF | TGTGCCAGCAGCTCCCCCCAGGCTAGCGGGAGTGTCTACGAGCAGTACTTC
TRBJ1-2 | TRBV18 | - | - | CASSSGATITYGYTF | TGTGCCAGCTCCTCCGGGGCCACAATAACCTATGGCTACACCTTC
TRBJ1-1 | TRBV6-6 | TRBD1 | - | CASSTRTGDTEAFF | TGTGCCAGCAGTACAAGGACAGGGGACACTGAAGCTTTCTTT
TRBJ2-1 | TRBV18 | - | - | CASSPTQGIGNEQFF | TGTGCCAGCTCACCAACCCAGGGTATTGGCAATGAGCAGTTCTTC
TRBJ1-1 | TRBV5-1 | - | - | CASCEGGPGTEAFF | TGCGCCAGCTGCGAAGGGGGGCCGGGGACTGAAGCTTTCTTT
TRBJ2-4 | TRBV28 | TRBD1 | many | CASEDRDKNIQYF | TGTGCCAGCGAGGACAGGGACAAAAACATTCAGTACTTC
TRBJ2-7 | TRBV19 | TRBD2 | - | CASSLTGTSMGGEQYF | TGTGCCAGTAGTCTCACCGGGACTAGTATGGGGGGCGAGCAGTACTTC
TRBJ2-3 | TRBV5-4 | - | - | CASSLVRDTDTQYF | TGTGCCAGCAGCTTGGTGCGGGACACAGATACGCAGTATTTT
TRBJ1-5 | TRBV4-3 | - | once | CASSQEEGSGQPQHF | TGCGCCAGCAGCCAAGAGGAAGGTAGCGGTCAGCCCCAGCATTTT
TRBJ1-5 | TRBV18 | - | - | CASSPSGPSNQPQHF | TGTGCCAGCTCCCCCTCAGGACCTAGCAATCAGCCCCAGCATTTT
TRBJ1-2 | TRBV7-8 | TRBD1 | - | CASSFPGQGNYGYTF | TGTGCCAGCAGCTTCCCGGGACAGGGCAACTATGGCTACACCTTC
TRBJ2-1 | TRBV21-1 | - | - | CASTYLHPLAGDSYNEQFF | TGTGCCAGCACCTACCTTCACCCTCTAGCGGGAGACTCCTACAATGAGCAGTTCTTC